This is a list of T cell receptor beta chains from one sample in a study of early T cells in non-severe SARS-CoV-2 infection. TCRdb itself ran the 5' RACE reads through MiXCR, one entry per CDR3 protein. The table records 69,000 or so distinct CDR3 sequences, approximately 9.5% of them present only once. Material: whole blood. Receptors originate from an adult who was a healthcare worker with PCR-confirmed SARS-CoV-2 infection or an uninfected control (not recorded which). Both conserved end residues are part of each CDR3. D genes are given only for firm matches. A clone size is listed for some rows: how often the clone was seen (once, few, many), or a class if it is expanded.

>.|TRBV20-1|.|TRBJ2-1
CSARDEPRISYNEQFF
TGCAGTGCTAGAGATGAACCTAGGATTTCCTACAATGAGCAGTTCTTC
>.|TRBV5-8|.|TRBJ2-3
CASSLASTASTDTQYF
TGTGCCAGCAGCTTGGCCAGCACAGCTAGCACAGATACGCAGTATTTT
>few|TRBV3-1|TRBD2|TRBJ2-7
CASSQSEAGATYEQYF
TGTGCCAGCAGCCAATCAGAAGCGGGGGCTACCTACGAGCAGTACTTC
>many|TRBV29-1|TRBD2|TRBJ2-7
CSVEDGGANVIEQYF
TGCAGCGTTGAAGACGGGGGGGCCAATGTGATCGAGCAGTACTTC
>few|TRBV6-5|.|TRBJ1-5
CASSYGTLQDQPQHF
TGTGCCAGCAGTTACGGGACCCTTCAGGATCAGCCCCAGCATTTT
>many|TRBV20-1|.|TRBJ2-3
CRMETTDTQYF
TGCAGGATGGAGACCACAGATACGCAGTATTTT
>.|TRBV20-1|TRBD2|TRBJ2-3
CSAPGLAGGRADTQYF
TGCAGTGCTCCGGGACTAGCGGGAGGGCGTGCAGATACGCAGTATTTT
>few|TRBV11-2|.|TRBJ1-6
CASSRNVENSPLHF
TGTGCCAGCAGCCGGAACGTTGAGAATTCACCCCTCCACTTT
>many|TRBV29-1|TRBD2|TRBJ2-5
CSVELTSGSQETQYF
TGCAGCGTTGAATTGACTAGCGGATCCCAAGAGACCCAGTACTTC
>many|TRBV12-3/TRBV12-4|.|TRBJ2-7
CASSLAGESYEQYF
TGTGCCAGCAGTTTAGCGGGGGAGTCCTACGAGCAGTACTTC
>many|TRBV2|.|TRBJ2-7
CASSDLDNEQYF
TGTGCCAGCAGTGATCTAGACAACGAGCAGTACTTC
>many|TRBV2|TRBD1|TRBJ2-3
CASSPLDGTGIQDTQYF
TGTGCCAGCAGTCCCTTGGATGGGACAGGGATCCAAGATACGCAGTATTTT
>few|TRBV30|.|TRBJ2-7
CAWSVGQGNHEQYF
TGTGCCTGGAGTGTTGGGCAGGGGAATCACGAGCAGTACTTC
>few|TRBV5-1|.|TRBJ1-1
CASSLDRPSMNTEAFF
TGCGCCAGCAGCCTAGACAGGCCGTCCATGAACACTGAAGCTTTCTTT
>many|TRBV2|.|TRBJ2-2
CASSRTHTGELFF
TGTGCCAGCAGCAGGACTCACACCGGGGAGCTGTTTTTT
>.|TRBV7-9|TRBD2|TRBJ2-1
CASSDGRAGYNEQFF
TGTGCCAGCAGCGACGGGAGGGCGGGCTACAATGAGCAGTTCTTC
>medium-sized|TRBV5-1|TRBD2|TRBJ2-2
CASSVTSVNTGELFF
TGCGCCAGCAGCGTTACTAGCGTGAACACCGGGGAGCTGTTTTTT
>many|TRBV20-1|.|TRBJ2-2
CSVPRTNTGELFF
TGCAGTGTCCCCAGAACGAACACCGGGGAGCTGTTTTTT
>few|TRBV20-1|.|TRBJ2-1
CSVSRDWVDNEQFF
TGCAGTGTTTCCCGGGACTGGGTGGACAATGAGCAGTTCTTC
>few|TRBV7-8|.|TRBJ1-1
CASSLDQSHTEAFF
TGTGCCAGCAGCTTAGATCAGTCCCACACTGAAGCTTTCTTT
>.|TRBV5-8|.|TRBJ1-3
CASSFAGRNTIYF
TGTGCCAGCAGCTTCGCAGGGCGAAACACCATATATTTT
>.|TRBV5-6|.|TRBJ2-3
CASSTAGADTQYF
TGTGCCAGCAGTACGGCGGGTGCAGATACGCAGTATTTT
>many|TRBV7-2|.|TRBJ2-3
CASSINAGLADTQYF
TGTGCCAGCAGCATCAATGCGGGGCTCGCAGATACGCAGTATTTT
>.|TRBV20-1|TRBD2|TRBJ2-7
CSARGLAGEQYF
TGCAGTGCTAGAGGACTAGCTGGCGAGCAGTACTTC
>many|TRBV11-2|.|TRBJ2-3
CASSHGGRVLDTQYF
TGTGCCAGCAGCCACGGGGGCAGGGTTCTAGATACGCAGTATTTT
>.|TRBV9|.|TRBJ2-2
CASSVVAANTGELFF
TGTGCCAGCAGCGTAGTGGCAGCGAACACCGGGGAGCTGTTTTTT
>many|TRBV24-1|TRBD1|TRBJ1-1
CATQQGALTEAFF
TGTGCCACCCAACAGGGGGCTCTCACTGAAGCTTTCTTT
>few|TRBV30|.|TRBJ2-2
CAWSMWGELFF
TGTGCCTGGAGTATGTGGGGGGAGCTGTTTTTT
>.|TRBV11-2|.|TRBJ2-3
CASSVGPTYTDTQYF
TGTGCCAGCAGCGTCGGGCCGACCTACACAGATACGCAGTATTTT
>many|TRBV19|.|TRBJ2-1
CASSTPGPYNEQFF
TGTGCCAGTAGCACGCCGGGCCCCTACAATGAGCAGTTCTTC
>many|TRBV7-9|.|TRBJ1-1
CASSLALATGTEAFF
TGTGCCAGCAGCTTAGCGCTGGCGACGGGCACTGAAGCTTTCTTT
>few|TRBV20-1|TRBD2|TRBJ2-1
CSARERGLAGNNEQFF
TGCAGTGCTAGGGAACGCGGACTAGCGGGAAACAATGAGCAGTTCTTC
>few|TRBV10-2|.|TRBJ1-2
CASMSQGNYGYTF
TGCGCCAGCATGTCCCAGGGGAACTATGGCTACACCTTC
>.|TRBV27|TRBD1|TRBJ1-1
CASRLNGQGYTEAFF
TGTGCCAGCAGGTTAAATGGACAGGGCTACACTGAAGCTTTCTTT
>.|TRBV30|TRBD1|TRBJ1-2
CAWSSTGDGYTF
TGTGCCTGGAGCTCCACAGGGGATGGCTACACCTTC
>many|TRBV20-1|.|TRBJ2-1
CSATGFDEQFF
TGCAGTGCAACCGGATTCGATGAGCAGTTCTTC
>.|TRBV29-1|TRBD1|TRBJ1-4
CSAGQGFEKLFF
TGCAGCGCGGGACAGGGGTTTGAAAAACTGTTTTTT
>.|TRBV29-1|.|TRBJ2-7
CSVVFRGTYEQYF
TGCAGCGTTGTCTTCCGGGGCACCTACGAGCAGTACTTC
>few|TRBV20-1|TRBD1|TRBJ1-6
CSASYQGDNSPLHF
TGCAGTGCTAGCTACCAGGGGGATAATTCACCCCTCCACTTT
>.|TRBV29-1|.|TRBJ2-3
CSAKGGGTGTDTQYF
TGCAGCGCTAAGGGGGGGGGAACGGGCACAGATACGCAGTATTTT
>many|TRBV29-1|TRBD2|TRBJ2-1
CSALTSGTEQFF
TGCAGCGCCTTGACTAGCGGGACGGAGCAGTTCTTC
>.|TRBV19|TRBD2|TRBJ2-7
CASETIAGSGEQYF
TGTGCCAGTGAAACTATAGCGGGGTCGGGGGAGCAGTACTTC
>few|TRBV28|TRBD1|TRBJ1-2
CASTGTGDGYTF
TGTGCCAGCACAGGGACAGGGGATGGCTACACCTTC
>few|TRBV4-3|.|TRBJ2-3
CASSQGVGSTDTQYF
TGCGCCAGCAGCCAAGGGGTCGGGAGCACAGATACGCAGTATTTT
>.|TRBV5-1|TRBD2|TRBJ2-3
CASSLAPLAASTDTQYF
TGCGCCAGCAGCTTGGCCCCTCTAGCGGCTAGCACAGATACGCAGTATTTT
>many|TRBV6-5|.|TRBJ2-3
CASSPGRRASTDTQYF
TGTGCCAGCAGTCCTGGACGGCGCGCTAGCACAGATACGCAGTATTTT
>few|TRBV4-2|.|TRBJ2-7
CASSQEGGPPLEQYF
TGTGCCAGCAGCCAAGAAGGCGGCCCTCCCCTCGAGCAGTACTTC
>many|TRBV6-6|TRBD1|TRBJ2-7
CASMLVWTGGNNEQYF
TGTGCCAGCATGCTTGTCTGGACAGGGGGGAATAACGAGCAGTACTTC
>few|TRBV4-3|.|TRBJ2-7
CASSQDIGKIYEQYF
TGCGCCAGCAGCCAAGATATAGGCAAGATCTACGAGCAGTACTTC
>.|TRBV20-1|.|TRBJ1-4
CSAVEQGYEKLFF
TGCAGTGCCGTAGAGCAGGGATATGAAAAACTGTTTTTT
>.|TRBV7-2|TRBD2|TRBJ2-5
CASSFFTSGQETQYF
TGTGCCAGCAGCTTTTTTACTAGCGGTCAAGAGACCCAGTACTTC
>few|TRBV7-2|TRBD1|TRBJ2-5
CASSLATGHQETQYF
TGTGCCAGCAGCCTGGCGACAGGGCACCAAGAGACCCAGTACTTC
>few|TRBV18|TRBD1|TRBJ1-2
CASSLGQGDYTF
TGTGCCAGCTCCCTCGGACAGGGTGACTACACCTTC
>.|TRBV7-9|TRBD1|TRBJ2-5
CASSSAGGSETQYF
TGTGCCAGCAGCTCAGCAGGGGGATCGGAGACCCAGTACTTC